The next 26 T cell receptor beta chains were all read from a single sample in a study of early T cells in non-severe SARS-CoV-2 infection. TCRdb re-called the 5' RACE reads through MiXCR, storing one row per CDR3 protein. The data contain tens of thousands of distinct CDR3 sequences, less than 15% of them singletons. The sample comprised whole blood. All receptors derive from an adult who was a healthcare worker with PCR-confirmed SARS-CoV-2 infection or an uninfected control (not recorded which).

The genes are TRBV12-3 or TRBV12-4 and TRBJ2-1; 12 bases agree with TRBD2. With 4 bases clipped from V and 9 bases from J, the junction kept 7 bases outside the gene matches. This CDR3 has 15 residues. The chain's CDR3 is CASSSGLAGRSEQFF. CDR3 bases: TGTGCCAGCAGTTCCGGACTAGCGGGAAGGAGTGAGCAGTTCTTC.

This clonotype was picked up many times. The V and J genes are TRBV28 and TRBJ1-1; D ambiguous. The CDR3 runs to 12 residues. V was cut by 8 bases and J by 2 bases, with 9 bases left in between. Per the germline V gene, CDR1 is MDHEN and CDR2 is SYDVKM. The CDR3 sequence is CASFNSNTEAFF. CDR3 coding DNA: TGTGCCAGCTTTAACAGTAACACTGAAGCTTTCTTT.

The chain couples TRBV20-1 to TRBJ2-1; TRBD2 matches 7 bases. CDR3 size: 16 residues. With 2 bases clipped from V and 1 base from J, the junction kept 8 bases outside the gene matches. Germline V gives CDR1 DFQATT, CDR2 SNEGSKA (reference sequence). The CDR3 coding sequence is TGCAGTGCTAGATCTTCTTCTAGCGGATCCTACAATGAGCAGTTCTTC. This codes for CSARSSSSGSYNEQFF.

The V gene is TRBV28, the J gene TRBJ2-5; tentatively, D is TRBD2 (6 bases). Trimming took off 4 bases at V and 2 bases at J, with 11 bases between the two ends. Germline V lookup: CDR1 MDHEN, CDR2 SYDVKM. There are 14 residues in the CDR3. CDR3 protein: CASSSGDLQETQYF. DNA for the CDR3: TGTGCCAGCAGTTCGGGGGACCTACAAGAGACCCAGTACTTC.

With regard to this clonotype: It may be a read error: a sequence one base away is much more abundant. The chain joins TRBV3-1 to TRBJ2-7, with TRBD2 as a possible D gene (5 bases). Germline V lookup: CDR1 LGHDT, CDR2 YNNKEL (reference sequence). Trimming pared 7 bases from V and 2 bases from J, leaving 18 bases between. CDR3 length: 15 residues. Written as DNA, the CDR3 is TGTGCCAGCACTCGCATGGGAGTGGGCCCCTACGAGCAGTACTTC. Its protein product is CASTRMGVGPYEQYF.

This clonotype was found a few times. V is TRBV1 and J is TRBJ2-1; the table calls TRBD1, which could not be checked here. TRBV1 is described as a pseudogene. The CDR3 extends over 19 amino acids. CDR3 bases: TGCACCAGCAGCCAAGACCGGCGATGGCGGCCCCTATACTACAATGAGCAGTTCTTC. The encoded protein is CTSSQDRRWRPLYYNEQFF.

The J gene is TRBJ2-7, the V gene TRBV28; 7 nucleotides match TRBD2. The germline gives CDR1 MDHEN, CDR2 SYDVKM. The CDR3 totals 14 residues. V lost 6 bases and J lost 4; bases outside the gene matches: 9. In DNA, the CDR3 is TGTGCCAGCAGACTGCCGGGGGGAGGGTACGAGCAGTACTTC. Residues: CASRLPGGGYEQYF.

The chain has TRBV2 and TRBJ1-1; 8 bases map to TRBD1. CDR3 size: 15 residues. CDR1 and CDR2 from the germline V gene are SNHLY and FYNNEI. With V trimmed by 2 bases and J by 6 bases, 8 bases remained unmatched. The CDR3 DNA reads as TGTGCCAGCAGTGAATTTCGGACAGGGCCGTCTGAAGCTTTCTTT. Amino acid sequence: CASSEFRTGPSEAFF.

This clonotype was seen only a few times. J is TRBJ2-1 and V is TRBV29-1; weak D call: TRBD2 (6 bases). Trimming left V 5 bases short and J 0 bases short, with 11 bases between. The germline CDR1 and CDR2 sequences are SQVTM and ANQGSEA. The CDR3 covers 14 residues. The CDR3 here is CSVSDGSSYNEQFF. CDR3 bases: TGCAGCGTTAGTGACGGGAGCTCCTACAATGAGCAGTTCTTC.

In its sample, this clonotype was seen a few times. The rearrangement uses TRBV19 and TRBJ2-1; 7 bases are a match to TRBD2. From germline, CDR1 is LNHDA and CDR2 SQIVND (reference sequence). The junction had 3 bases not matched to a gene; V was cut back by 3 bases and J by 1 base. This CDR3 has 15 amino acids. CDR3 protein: CASSISGMSYNEQFF. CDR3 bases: TGTGCCAGTAGTATCAGCGGGATGTCCTACAATGAGCAGTTCTTC.

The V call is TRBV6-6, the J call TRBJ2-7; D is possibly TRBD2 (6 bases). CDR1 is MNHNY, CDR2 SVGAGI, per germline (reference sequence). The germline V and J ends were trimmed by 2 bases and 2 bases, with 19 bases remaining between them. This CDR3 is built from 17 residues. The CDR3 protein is CASSYPKVPGVAYEQYF. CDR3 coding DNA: TGTGCCAGCAGTTACCCCAAAGTCCCGGGAGTAGCCTACGAGCAGTACTTC.

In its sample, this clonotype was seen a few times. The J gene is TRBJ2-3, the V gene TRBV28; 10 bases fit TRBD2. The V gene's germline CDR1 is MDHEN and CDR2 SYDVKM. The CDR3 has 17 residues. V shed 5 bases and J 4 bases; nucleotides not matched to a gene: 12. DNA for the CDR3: TGTGCCAGCAGTGGGGGGAGAACTAGCGGGATCCCAGATACGCAGTATTTT. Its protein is CASSGGRTSGIPDTQYF.

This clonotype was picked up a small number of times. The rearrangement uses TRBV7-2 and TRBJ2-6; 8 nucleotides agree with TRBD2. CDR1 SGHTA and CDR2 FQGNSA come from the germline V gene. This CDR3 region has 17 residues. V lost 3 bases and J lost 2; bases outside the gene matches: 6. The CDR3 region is CASSFGSGRAGANVLTF. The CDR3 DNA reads TGTGCCAGCAGCTTTGGGAGCGGGAGAGCTGGGGCCAACGTCCTGACTTTC.

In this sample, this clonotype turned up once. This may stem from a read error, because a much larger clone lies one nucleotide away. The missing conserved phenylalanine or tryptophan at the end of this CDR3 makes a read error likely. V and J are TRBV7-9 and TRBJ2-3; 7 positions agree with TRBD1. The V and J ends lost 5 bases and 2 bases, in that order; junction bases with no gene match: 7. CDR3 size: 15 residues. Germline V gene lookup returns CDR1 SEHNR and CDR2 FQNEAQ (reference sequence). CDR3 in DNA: TGTGCCAGCAGCCATGGACAGGCAGCCACAGATACGCAGTATCTT. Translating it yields CASSHGQAATDTQYL.

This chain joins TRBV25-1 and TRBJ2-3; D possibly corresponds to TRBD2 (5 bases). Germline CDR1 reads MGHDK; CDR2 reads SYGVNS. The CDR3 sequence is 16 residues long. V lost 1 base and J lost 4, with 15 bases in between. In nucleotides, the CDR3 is TGTGCCAGCAGTGAATCCCCGAGGGTGGAAGCAGATACGCAGTATTTT. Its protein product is CASSESPRVEADTQYF.

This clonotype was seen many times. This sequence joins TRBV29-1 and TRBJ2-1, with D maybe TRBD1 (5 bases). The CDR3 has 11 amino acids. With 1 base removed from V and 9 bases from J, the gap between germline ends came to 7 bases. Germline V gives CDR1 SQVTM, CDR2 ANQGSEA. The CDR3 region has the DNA TGCAGCGTTGAAGTTAGGGGTGAGCAGTTCTTC. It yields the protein CSVEVRGEQFF.

The CDR3 sequence: CASSQTAFSTDTQYF. The DNA of the CDR3 is TGTGCCAGCAGCCAGACAGCCTTTAGCACAGATACGCAGTATTTT. The chain links TRBV7-9 to TRBJ2-3, with D possibly matching TRBD1 (5 bases). Looked up from germline, CDR1 is SEHNR and CDR2 is FQNEAQ (reference sequence). This CDR3 spans 15 amino acids. The germline V and J ends were trimmed by 5 bases and 0 bases, with 12 bases remaining between them.

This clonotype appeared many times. The CDR3 DNA sequence: TGTGCCAGCAGCCGTGGACTAGCGGGAGGGGTCCACGAGCAGTACTTC. Its protein product is CASSRGLAGGVHEQYF. V and J are TRBV7-9 and TRBJ2-7, with TRBD2 identical over 15 bases. The CDR3 runs 16 residues. Germline V gene lookup returns CDR1 SEHNR and CDR2 FQNEAQ (reference sequence). V dropped 5 bases and J dropped 5; count of bases not matched to a gene: 7.

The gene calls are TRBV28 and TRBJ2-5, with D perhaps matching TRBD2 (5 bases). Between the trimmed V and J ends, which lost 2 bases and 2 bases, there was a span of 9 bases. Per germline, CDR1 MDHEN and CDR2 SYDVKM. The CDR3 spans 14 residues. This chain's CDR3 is CASSLPLGQETQYF. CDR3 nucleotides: TGTGCCAGCAGTTTACCACTAGGGCAAGAGACCCAGTACTTC.

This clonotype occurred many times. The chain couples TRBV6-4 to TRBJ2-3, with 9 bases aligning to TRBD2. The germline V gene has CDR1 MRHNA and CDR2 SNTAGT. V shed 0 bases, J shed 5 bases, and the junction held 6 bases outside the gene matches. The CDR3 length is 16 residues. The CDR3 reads CASSDSAGGSLDTQYF. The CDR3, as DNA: TGTGCCAGCAGTGACTCCGCGGGGGGGTCCTTAGATACGCAGTATTTT.

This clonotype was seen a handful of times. For the CDR3, the DNA is TGTGCCAGCAGTTCCCGGACCAACGGAGGCAATCAGCCCCAGCATTTT. Its protein is CASSSRTNGGNQPQHF. The chain links TRBV28 to TRBJ1-5; D unclear. From germline, CDR1 is MDHEN and CDR2 SYDVKM. The CDR3 is 16 residues long. V was trimmed by 4 bases and J by 2 bases, leaving 15 bases between them.

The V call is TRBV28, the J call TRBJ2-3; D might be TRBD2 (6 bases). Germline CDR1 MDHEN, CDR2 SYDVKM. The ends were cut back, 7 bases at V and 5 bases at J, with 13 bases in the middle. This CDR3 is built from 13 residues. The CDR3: CASTPGTRDTQYF. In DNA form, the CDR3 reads TGTGCCAGCACTCCCGGGACTCGAGATACGCAGTATTTT.

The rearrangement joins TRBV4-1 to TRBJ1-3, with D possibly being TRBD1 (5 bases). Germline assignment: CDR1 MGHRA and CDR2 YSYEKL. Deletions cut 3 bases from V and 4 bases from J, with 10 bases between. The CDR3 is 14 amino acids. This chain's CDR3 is CASSHGGIGNTIYF. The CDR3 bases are TGCGCCAGCAGCCATGGGGGGATAGGAAACACCATATATTTT.

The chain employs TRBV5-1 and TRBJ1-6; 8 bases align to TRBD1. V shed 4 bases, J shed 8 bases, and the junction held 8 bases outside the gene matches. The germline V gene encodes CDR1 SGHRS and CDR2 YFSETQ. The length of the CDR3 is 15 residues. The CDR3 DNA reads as TGCGCCAGCAGCCTCCTAACAGGGGGAGATTCACCCCTCCACTTT. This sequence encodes CASSLLTGGDSPLHF. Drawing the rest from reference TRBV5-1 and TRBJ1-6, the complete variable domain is KAGVTQTPRYLIKTRGQQVTLSCSPISGHRSVSWYQQTPGQGLQFLFEYFSETQRNKGNFPGRFSGRQFSNSRSEMNVSTLELGDSALYLCASSLLTGGDSPLHFGNGTRLTVT.

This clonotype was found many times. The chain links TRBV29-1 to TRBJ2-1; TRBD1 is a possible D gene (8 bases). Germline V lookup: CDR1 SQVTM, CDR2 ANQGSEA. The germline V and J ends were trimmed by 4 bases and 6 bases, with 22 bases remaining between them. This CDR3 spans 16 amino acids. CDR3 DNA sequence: TGCAGCGTTGTAGCCTACACAGGGGGGGGTTTCAATGAGCAGTTCTTC. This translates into CSVVAYTGGGFNEQFF.

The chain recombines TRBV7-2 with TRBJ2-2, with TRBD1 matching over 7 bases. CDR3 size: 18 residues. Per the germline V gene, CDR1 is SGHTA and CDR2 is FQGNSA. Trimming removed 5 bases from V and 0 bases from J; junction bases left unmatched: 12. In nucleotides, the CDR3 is TGTGCCAGCAGCCCAGACAGGGACACACTATCGAACACCGGGGAGCTGTTTTTT. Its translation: CASSPDRDTLSNTGELFF.